The 10 T cell receptor beta chains presented below share a single source sample, sequenced in a study of shared clonotypes between healthy human individuals. Some clones are missing from TCRdb's copy, which holds only in-frame ones; the method was immunoSEQ multiplex PCR. The sample consists of about 2.5 million clones, 85% to 95% of them appearing once. The source material was naive CD4+ T cells from PBMCs. Subset defined: CD45RA+ positively selected. The receptors come from a man aged 18 to 29 in good health. Some clones in this sample may be carry-over from other donors' samples.

The V and J genes are TRBV28 and TRBJ2-3; the match to TRBD2 covers 7 bases. Germline V lookup: CDR1 MDHEN, CDR2 SYDVKM. There are 17 residues in the CDR3. Trimming took 5 bases from V and 0 from J; bases not matched to a gene: 11. CDR3 in DNA: TGTGCCAGCAGTGATCCTTCTAGCGGAACTAGCACAGATACGCAGTATTTT. Translating it yields CASSDPSSGTSTDTQYF. Filled out from reference TRBV28 and TRBJ2-3, the complete variable domain reads DVKVTQSSRYLVKRTGEKVFLECVQDMDHENMFWYRQDPGLGLRLIYFSYDVKMKEKGDIPEGYSVSREKKERFSLILESASTNQTSMYLCASSDPSSGTSTDTQYFGPGTRLTVL.

This clone came up once. The V call is TRBV4-1, the J call TRBJ1-2, with D tentatively TRBD1 (6 bases). Deletions cut 3 bases from V and 10 bases from J, with 18 bases between. CDR3 size: 14 residues. Looked up from germline, CDR1 is MGHRA and CDR2 is YSYEKL. The CDR3 nucleotides are TGCGCCAGCAGCCATAACCGGGACAACCGAGACTACACCTTC. It is translated as CASSHNRDNRDYTF.

The chain links TRBV5-1 to TRBJ2-7; TRBD2 matches at 8 bases. The V gene end was trimmed by 0 bases and the J gene end by 2 bases; junction bases not matched to a gene: 7. The CDR3 sequence is 16 residues long. Germline CDR1 reads SGHRS; CDR2 reads YFSETQ. Here the CDR3 DNA reads TGCGCCAGCAGCTTGGGGCCTAGCGGGTCCCCCTACGAGCAGTACTTC. It is translated as CASSLGPSGSPYEQYF.

The gene calls are TRBV30 and TRBJ1-4; D might be TRBD1 (6 bases). The CDR3 covers 12 residues. V shed 3 bases and J shed 5 bases, with 7 bases lying between them. In germline, CDR1 is GTSNPN, CDR2 SVGIG (reference sequence). CDR3 protein: CAWRQGNEKLFF. Written as DNA, the CDR3 is TGTGCCTGGAGGCAGGGGAATGAAAAACTGTTTTTT.

This clone was seen just once. The genes are TRBV6-6 and TRBJ2-1; a possible D gene is TRBD1 (5 bases). The CDR3 covers 11 residues. V was shortened by 4 bases and J by 13 bases, with 11 bases between the two germline ends. Germline assignment: CDR1 MNHNY and CDR2 SVGAGI (reference sequence). The CDR3: CASSSQGEQFF. CDR3 DNA sequence: TGTGCCAGCAGTTCCCAGGGTGAACAGTTCTTC.

V and J are TRBV27 and TRBJ2-5, with D tentatively TRBD1 or TRBD2 (6 bases each). This CDR3 contains 13 residues. Germline CDR1 is MNHEY and CDR2 is SMNVEV (reference sequence). V lost 7 bases and J 4 bases, leaving 13 bases between the germline ends. The CDR3 DNA sequence: TGTGCCAGCATGTCGGGGGCCCGAGAGACCCAGTACTTC. This gives the protein CASMSGARETQYF.

This clone was seen once. The gene calls are TRBV7-9 and TRBJ1-1; 8 nucleotides match TRBD1. V lost 10 bases to trimming and J lost 3 bases; unmatched junction nucleotides: 13. CDR1 is SEHNR and CDR2 is FQNEAQ in the germline V gene (reference sequence). The CDR3 has 15 residues. CDR3 in amino acids: CAIPRTGSFDTEAFF. For the CDR3, the DNA is TGTGCCATCCCTCGGACAGGGAGCTTTGACACTGAAGCTTTCTTT.

This clone appeared once. This chain links TRBV7-3 with TRBJ2-3; 8 bases line up with TRBD2. Germline assignment: CDR1 SGHTA and CDR2 FQGTGA. The CDR3 totals 16 residues. Trimming removed 5 bases from V and 0 bases from J; junction bases left unmatched: 7. CDR3 amino acids: CASSPTSGTSTDTQYF. The DNA of the CDR3 is TGTGCCAGCAGCCCTACTAGCGGAACTAGCACAGATACGCAGTATTTT.

The rearrangement links TRBV20-1 to TRBJ2-7; no clear D gene. Germline lookup yields CDR1 DFQATT and CDR2 SNEGSKA (reference sequence). V lost 5 bases to trimming and J lost 1 base, with 6 bases between them. The CDR3 is 11 amino acids. The CDR3 sequence: CSAARSYEQYF. In DNA form, the CDR3 reads TGCAGTGCTGCCCGTTCCTACGAGCAGTACTTC.

This clone occurred once. This chain uses TRBV28 with TRBJ2-1; TRBD2 aligns across 14 bases. This CDR3 is 17 amino acids long. V trimming: 7 bases; J trimming: 3 bases; junction bases outside the gene matches: 8. CDR1 and CDR2 from the germline V gene are MDHEN and SYDVKM. CDR3 residues: CASKGTSGRGGYNEQFF. The CDR3 nucleotides read TGTGCCAGCAAGGGGACTAGCGGGAGAGGAGGCTACAATGAGCAGTTCTTC.